The 5 T cell receptor beta chains below come from one sample, sequenced in a study of blood T cell repertoires in COVID-19. The method was immunoSEQ multiplex PCR; TCRdb's version includes in-frame clones alone and lacks a portion of them. The sample includes 130,000 to 150,000 clones, about four fifths of them seen just once. Sequenced: peripheral blood. These TCRs come from a human donor with acute or convalescent COVID-19. The donor label of this sample is uncertain.

This chain links TRBV12-3 or TRBV12-4 with TRBJ2-7; no firm D call. The CDR3 runs to 12 residues. V lost 6 bases and J 1 base, leaving 7 bases between the germline ends. CDR3 nucleotide sequence: TGTGCCAGCAGCCTACTTTCCTACGAGCAGTACTTC. Protein: CASSLLSYEQYF.

The chain has TRBV3-1 (or the pseudogene TRBV3-2) and TRBJ1-2; the match to TRBD1 covers 7 bases. CDR3 size: 17 residues. Unmatched junction bases numbered 8, after V lost 0 bases and J lost 1 base. Germline CDR1 LGHDT, CDR2 YNNKEL (reference sequence). As DNA, the CDR3 is TGTGCCAGCAGCCAAGACTTCCCTGGACAGGTTAACTATGGCTACACCTTC. As protein: CASSQDFPGQVNYGYTF.

A note on this clone: Other DNA sequences in this sample translate to the same CDR3. The CDR3 coding sequence is TGCAGTGCTAGTAGGACAGGGGGCACCGGGGAGCTGTTTTTT. Translating it yields CSASRTGGTGELFF. The chain has TRBV20-1 and TRBJ2-2; 10 nucleotides agree with TRBD1. Germline CDR1 reads DFQATT; CDR2 reads SNEGSKA (reference sequence). This CDR3 spans 14 amino acids. Losses at the gene ends were 3 bases for V and 4 bases for J; bases not matched to a gene: 2.

V and J are TRBV4-1 and TRBJ1-2, with D possibly TRBD1 on 5 matching bases. V lost 1 base to trimming and J lost 2 bases, with 14 bases between them. The CDR3 runs to 16 residues. Germline values: CDR1 MGHRA, CDR2 YSYEKL. In DNA form, the CDR3 reads TGCGCCAGCAGCCAAGTGCGGGGCGAGCCGAACTATGGCTACACCTTC. Its protein is CASSQVRGEPNYGYTF.

This CDR3 is CASSVGTSGAVTQYF. CDR3 bases: TGTGCCAGCAGCGTGGGGACTAGCGGGGCTGTGACCCAGTACTTC. The genes are TRBV9 and TRBJ2-5, with 13 bases fitting TRBD2. CDR3 size: 15 residues. The junction had 5 bases not matched to a gene; V was cut back by 2 bases and J by 7 bases. From germline, CDR1 is SGDLS and CDR2 YYNGEE.